The subject of this entry is one TCR beta chain. Its antigen remains unidentified. The sample originates from a study of shared clonotypes between healthy human individuals. Naivety among CD8 cells was defined by CD45RO negativity and positive CCR7 selection, thereby excluding terminally differentiated effector memory CD45RA+ cells. This CDR3 region has 13 residues. Germline-derived CDR1 and CDR2 are MNHEY and SMNVEV (reference sequence). V was cut by 3 bases and J by 5 bases, with 10 bases left in between. Study outcomes and limitations: Clonotypes shared by all four donors outscored non-shared clonotypes in generation probability. The study generally estimated greater richness for naive than memory subsets.

Each subset's genomic DNA was split evenly across several immunoSEQ plates. The table came from immunoSEQ multiplex PCR; TCRdb's copy has only in-frame clones and leaves some out. Of about 1,900,000 clones listed, over 85% are singletons. Sequencing input: naive CD8+ T cells sorted from blood. The clonotype was recovered from a young man in good health. This chain connects TRBV27 to TRBJ2-5, with a possible D match to TRBD1 (5 bases). The CDR3 bases are TGTGCCAGCAGTTTGGCCCGACAGGAGACCCAGTACTTC. Encoded protein: CASSLARQETQYF.